This record looks at one T cell receptor (beta chain) sequence and its context. The clone's antigen remains unknown. No much larger clonotype is one base removed from it; base qualities were not supplied. The immunoSEQ Assay, a bias-controlled multiplex PCR, was used to amplify TCRbeta CDR3 regions from genomic DNA. Per the authors' processing: The number of nucleated cells in each sample was estimated from the amplification of reference gene primers within the assay. To quantify the absolute abundance of each unique TCRbeta CDR3 rearrangement, sequence reads were collapsed and filtered. For each sample, productive Simpson clonality was calculated as the square root of Simpson's diversity index across productive rearrangements. Imported from immuneACCESS, the table was reduced by TCRdb to in-frame sequences with V and J called. These copies leave out some clones; in studies compared against another copy, an unresolved V gene accounts for under half, and the cause of the remainder is not known. V, J and clone size are taken as reported in that table, and D and trimming were inferred from the DNA itself. This sample is represented by 200,000 or so clones; about 88% of them were singletons. Over 15% of the sample belongs to the ten largest clones.

Its CDR3 holds 16 amino acids, cysteine through phenylalanine. The sequence is cut down to CDR3 DNA, 48 bases in frame from base 1. From the germline V gene, CDR1 is SGHRS and CDR2 is YFSETQ. From V the trimming removes 0 bases and from J it removes 5 bases, while the gene matches leave 8 bases of the junction unaccounted for. At one collaborating source in Seattle, patients were enrolled during active infection and were followed longitudinally through the course of disease. The collaborating institutions used their own protocols to collect whole blood in K2EDTA tubes. Collaborator samples were shipped for TCRbeta analysis as frozen whole blood, isolated PBMCs, or DNA extracted from either sample type. This record comes from a study of blood T cell repertoires in COVID-19 (dated by TCRdb to 2020 to 2022). Broadly, across the study: Samples covering the acute and convalescent phases of COVID-19 were provided by collaborators in the United States, Italy and Spain. A freely available public database, intended as a resource for researchers studying the immune response to SARS-CoV-2, is where the repertoires were released. Samples were obtained from the ongoing ImmuneRACE study (first 160 participants) and from 1,254 subjects provided by 6 global collaborators. Subjects who had been exposed to COVID-19, were actively infected with it, or had recovered from it provided the deeply sampled blood TCRbeta repertoires that made up the dataset. The material from the prospective study consisted of cDNA or gDNA derived from T cells, B-cell-depleted T cells, or PBMCs. Sample metadata almost always included a de-identified subject ID, COVID-19 status, age in years and sex. Where available, HLA class I and class II types were taken from metadata supplied by the sample provider and were not determined by assay-based typing.

General findings and caveats noted by the study authors: The quantity of clinical and demographic metadata differed by source and by participant and was supplied without curation.

The chain joins TRBV5-1 to TRBJ2-1; 7 bases in the junction line up with TRBD2. The TCR originated in a man aged 45 to 65 with COVID-19, enrolled during active disease. Sequencing input: peripheral blood. The CDR3 sequence is CASSLEAGRPHNEQFF. Here is the DNA: TGCGCCAGCAGCTTGGAAGCCGGGAGGCCCCACAATGAGCAGTTCTTC.